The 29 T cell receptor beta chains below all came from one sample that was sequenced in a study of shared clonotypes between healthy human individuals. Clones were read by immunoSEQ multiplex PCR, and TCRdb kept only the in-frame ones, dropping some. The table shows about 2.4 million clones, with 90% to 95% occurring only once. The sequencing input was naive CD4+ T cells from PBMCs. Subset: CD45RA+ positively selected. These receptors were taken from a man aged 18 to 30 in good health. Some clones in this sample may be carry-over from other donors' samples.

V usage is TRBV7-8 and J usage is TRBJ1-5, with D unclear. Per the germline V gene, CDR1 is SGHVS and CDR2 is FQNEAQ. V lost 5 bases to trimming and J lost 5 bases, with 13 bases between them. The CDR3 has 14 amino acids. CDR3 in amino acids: CASSRRVGDQPQHF. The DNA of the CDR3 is TGTGCCAGCAGCCGAAGGGTCGGGGATCAGCCCCAGCATTTT.

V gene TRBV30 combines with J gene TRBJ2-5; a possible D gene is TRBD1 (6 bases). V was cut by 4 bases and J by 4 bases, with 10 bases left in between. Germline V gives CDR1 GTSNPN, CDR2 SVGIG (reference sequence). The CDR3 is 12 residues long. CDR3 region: CAWKTGRETQYF. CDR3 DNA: TGTGCCTGGAAGACAGGTAGAGAGACCCAGTACTTC.

The CDR3 DNA follows: TGTGCCAGCAGTACCTCCGGGCCTCCCGAGCAGTACTTC. Its translation: CASSTSGPPEQYF. J is TRBJ2-5 and V is TRBV28; D gene uncertain. Gene TRBJ2-7 matches the end of the DNA better, so the J call may be wrong. The germline CDR1 and CDR2 sequences are MDHEN and SYDVKM. This CDR3 has 13 residues.

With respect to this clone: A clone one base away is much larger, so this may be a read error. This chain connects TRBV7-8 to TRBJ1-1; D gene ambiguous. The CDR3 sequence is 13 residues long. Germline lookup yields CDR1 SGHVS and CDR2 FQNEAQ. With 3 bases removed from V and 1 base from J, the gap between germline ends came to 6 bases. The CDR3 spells CASSFQENTEAFF. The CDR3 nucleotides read TGTGCCAGCAGCTTCCAGGAGAACACTGAAGCTTTCTTT. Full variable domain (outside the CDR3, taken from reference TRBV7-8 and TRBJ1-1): GAGVSQSPRYKVAKRGQDVALRCDPISGHVSLFWYQQALGQGPEFLTYFQNEAQLDKSGLPSDRFFAERPEGSVSTLKIQRTQQEDSAVYLCASSFQENTEAFFGQGTRLTVV.

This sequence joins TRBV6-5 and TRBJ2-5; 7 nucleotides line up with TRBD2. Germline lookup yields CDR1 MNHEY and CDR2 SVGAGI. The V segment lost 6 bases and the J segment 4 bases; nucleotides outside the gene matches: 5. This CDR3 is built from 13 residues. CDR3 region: CASSPPGGETQYF. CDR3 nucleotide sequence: TGTGCCAGCAGCCCCCCGGGGGGAGAGACCCAGTACTTC.

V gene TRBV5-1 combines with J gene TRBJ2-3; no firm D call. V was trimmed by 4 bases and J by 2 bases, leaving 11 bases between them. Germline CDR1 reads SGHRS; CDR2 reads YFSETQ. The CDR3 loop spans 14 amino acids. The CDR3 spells CASSVDSYTDTQYF. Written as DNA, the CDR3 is TGCGCCAGCAGCGTCGACTCATACACAGATACGCAGTATTTT. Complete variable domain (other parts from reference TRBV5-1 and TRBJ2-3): KAGVTQTPRYLIKTRGQQVTLSCSPISGHRSVSWYQQTPGQGLQFLFEYFSETQRNKGNFPGRFSGRQFSNSRSEMNVSTLELGDSALYLCASSVDSYTDTQYFGPGTRLTVL.

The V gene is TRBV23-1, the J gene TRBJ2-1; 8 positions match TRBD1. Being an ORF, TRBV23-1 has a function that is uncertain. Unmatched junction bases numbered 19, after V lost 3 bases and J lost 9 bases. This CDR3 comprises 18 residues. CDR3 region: CASSQFPPGTGRLGEQFF. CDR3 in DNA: TGCGCCAGCAGTCAGTTCCCTCCCGGGACAGGTAGGTTGGGTGAGCAGTTCTTC.

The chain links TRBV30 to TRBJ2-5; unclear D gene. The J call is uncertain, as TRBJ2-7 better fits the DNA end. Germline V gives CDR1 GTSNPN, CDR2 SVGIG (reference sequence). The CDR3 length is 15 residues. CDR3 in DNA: TGTGCCTGGGGATCCGCCGGGCCCTTTCCCGACGAGCAGTACTTC. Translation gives CAWGSAGPFPDEQYF.

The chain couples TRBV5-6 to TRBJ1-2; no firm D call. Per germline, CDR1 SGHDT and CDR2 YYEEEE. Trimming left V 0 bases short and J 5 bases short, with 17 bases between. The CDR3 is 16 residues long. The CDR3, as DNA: TGTGCCAGCAGCTTGGGGGTTGCGCGGGTAGGGTATGGCTACACCTTC. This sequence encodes CASSLGVARVGYGYTF.

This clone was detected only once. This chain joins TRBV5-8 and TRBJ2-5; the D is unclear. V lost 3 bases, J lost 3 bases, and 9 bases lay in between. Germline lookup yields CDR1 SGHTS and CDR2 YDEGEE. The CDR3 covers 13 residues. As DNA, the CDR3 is TGTGCCAGCAGCTGGATTATCAAAGAGACCCAGTACTTC. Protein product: CASSWIIKETQYF.

CDR3 amino acids: CASSHPDRGGSPLHF. CDR3 DNA: TGCGCCAGCAGCCACCCGGACAGGGGTGGTTCACCCCTCCACTTT. The genes are TRBV4-1 and TRBJ1-6, with 9 bases aligning to TRBD1. CDR1 and CDR2 from the germline V gene are MGHRA and YSYEKL. The CDR3 loop spans 15 amino acids. Losses at the gene ends were 3 bases for V and 9 bases for J; bases not matched to a gene: 6.

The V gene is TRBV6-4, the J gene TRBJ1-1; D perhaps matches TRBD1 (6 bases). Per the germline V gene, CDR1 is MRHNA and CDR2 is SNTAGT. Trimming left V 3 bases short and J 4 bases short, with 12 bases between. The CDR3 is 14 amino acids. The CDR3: CASSEVGGVTEAFF. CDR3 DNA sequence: TGTGCCAGCAGTGAAGTTGGGGGCGTCACTGAAGCTTTCTTT.

The CDR3 coding sequence is TGTGCCAGCAGCTTAGAACCGGGACTAGCGGGAGGGCCGTTCACCAATCAAGAGACCCAGTACTTC. Its protein product is CASSLEPGLAGGPFTNQETQYF. The chain is built from TRBV7-8 and TRBJ2-5; 16 bases match TRBD2. With 1 base clipped from V and 2 bases from J, the junction kept 16 bases outside the gene matches. The CDR3 covers 22 residues. In germline, CDR1 is SGHVS, CDR2 FQNEAQ.

The CDR3 nucleotides read TGTGCTAGTGGCCCCCAACTCGGCACTGAAGCTTTCTTT. Its protein is CASGPQLGTEAFF. The V and J genes are TRBV12-5 and TRBJ1-1; D is unresolved. Germline CDR1 reads LGHNT; CDR2 reads FRNRAP. The CDR3 spans 13 residues. V lost 6 bases to trimming and J lost 4 bases, with 12 bases between them.

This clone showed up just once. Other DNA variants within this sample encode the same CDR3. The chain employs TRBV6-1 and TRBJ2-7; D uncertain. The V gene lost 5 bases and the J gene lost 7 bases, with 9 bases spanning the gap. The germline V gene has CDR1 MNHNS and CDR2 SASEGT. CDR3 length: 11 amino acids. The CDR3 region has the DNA TGTGCCAGCAGTTCCTTAGGGGAGCAGTACTTC. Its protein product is CASSSLGEQYF.

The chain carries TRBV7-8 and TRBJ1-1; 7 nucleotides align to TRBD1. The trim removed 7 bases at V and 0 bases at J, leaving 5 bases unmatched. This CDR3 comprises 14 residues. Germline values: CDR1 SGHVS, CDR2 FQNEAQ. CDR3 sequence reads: CASTGGGLNTEAFF. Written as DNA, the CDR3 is TGTGCCAGCACCGGAGGGGGCTTGAACACTGAAGCTTTCTTT. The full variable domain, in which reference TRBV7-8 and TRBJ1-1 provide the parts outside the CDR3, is GAGVSQSPRYKVAKRGQDVALRCDPISGHVSLFWYQQALGQGPEFLTYFQNEAQLDKSGLPSDRFFAERPEGSVSTLKIQRTQQEDSAVYLCASTGGGLNTEAFFGQGTRLTVV.

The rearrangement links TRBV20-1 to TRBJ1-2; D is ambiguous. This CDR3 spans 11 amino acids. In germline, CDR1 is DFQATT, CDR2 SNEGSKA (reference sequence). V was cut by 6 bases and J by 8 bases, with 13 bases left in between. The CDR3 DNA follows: TGCAGTGCCGCCACGGCCGGCGGCTACACCTTC. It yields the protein CSAATAGGYTF.

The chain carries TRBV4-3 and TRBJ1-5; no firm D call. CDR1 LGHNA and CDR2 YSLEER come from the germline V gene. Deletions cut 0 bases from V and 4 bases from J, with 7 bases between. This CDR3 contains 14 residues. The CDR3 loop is CASSQDGVNQPQHF. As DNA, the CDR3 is TGCGCCAGCAGCCAAGATGGAGTTAATCAGCCCCAGCATTTT.

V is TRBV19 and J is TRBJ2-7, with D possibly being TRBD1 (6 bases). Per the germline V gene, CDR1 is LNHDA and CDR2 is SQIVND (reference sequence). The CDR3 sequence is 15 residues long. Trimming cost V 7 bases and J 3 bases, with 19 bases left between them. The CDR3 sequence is CASTRAPGHNYEQYF. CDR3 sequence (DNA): TGTGCCAGTACCAGGGCCCCGGGACACAACTACGAGCAGTACTTC.

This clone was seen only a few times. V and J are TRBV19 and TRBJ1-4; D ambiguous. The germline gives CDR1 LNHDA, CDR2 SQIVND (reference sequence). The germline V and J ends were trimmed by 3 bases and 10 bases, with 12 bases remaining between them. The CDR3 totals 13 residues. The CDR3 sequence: CASSMDHSGKLFF. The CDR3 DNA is TGTGCCAGTAGTATGGACCACTCGGGAAAACTGTTTTTT. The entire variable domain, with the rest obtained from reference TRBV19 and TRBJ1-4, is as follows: DGGITQSPKYLFRKEGQNVTLSCEQNLNHDAMYWYRQDPGQGLRLIYYSQIVNDFQKGDIAEGYSVSREKKESFPLTVTSAQKNPTAFYLCASSMDHSGKLFFGSGTQLSVL.

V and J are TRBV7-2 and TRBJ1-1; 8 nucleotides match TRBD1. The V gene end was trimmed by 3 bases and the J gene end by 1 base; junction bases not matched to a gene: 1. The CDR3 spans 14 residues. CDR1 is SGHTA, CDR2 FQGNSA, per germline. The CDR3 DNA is TGTGCCAGCAGCTTTGGACAGGGGAACACTGAAGCTTTCTTT. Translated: CASSFGQGNTEAFF.

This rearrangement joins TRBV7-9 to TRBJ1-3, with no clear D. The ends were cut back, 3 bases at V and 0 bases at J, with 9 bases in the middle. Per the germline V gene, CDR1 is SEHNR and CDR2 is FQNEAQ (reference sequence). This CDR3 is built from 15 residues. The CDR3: CASSFQRSSGNTIYF. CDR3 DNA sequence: TGTGCCAGCAGCTTTCAAAGAAGCTCTGGAAACACCATATATTTT.

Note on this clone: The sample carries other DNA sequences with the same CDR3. This CDR3 reads CASSSWTGRNTEAFF. The CDR3, as DNA: TGCGCCAGCAGTAGCTGGACAGGGAGGAACACTGAAGCTTTCTTT. The chain uses TRBV5-1 and TRBJ1-1; the match to TRBD1 covers 8 bases. The V gene end was trimmed by 5 bases and the J gene end by 1 base; junction bases not matched to a gene: 7. The CDR3 covers 15 residues. CDR1 and CDR2 from the germline V gene are SGHRS and YFSETQ.

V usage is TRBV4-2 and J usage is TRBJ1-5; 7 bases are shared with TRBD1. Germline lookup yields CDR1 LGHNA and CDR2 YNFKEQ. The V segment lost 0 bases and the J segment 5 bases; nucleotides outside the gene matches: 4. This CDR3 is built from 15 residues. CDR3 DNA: TGTGCCAGCAGCCAAGATCCCCAGGGGGATCAGCCCCAGCATTTT. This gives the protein CASSQDPQGDQPQHF.

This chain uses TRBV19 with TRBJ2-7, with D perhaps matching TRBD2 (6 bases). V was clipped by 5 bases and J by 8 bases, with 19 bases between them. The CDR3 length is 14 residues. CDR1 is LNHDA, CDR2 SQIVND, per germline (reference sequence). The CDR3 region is CASSPFRETGKQYF. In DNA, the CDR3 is TGTGCCAGTAGTCCGTTCCGGGAGACGGGTAAGCAGTACTTC.

CDR3: CASSSPGFAKNIQYF. In nucleotides, the CDR3 is TGTGCCAGCAGCTCGCCTGGGTTCGCCAAAAACATTCAGTACTTC. J is TRBJ2-4 and V is TRBV7-9; no clear D gene. V gave up 4 bases and J gave up 1 base, with 11 bases separating them. The CDR3 length is 15 residues. The germline CDR1 and CDR2 sequences are SEHNR and FQNEAQ (reference sequence).

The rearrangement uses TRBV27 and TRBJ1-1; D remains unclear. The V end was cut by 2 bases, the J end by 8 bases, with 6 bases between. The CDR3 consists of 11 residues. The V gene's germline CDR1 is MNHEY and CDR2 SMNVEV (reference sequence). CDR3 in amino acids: CASSLIPEAFF. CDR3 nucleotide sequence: TGTGCCAGCAGTTTAATTCCCGAAGCTTTCTTT.

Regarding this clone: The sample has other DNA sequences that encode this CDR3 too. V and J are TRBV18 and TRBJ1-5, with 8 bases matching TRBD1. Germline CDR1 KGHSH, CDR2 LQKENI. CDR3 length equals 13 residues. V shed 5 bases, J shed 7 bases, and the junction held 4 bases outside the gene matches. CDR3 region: CASSGDRHQPQHF. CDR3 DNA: TGTGCCAGCTCAGGGGACAGGCACCAGCCCCAGCATTTT.

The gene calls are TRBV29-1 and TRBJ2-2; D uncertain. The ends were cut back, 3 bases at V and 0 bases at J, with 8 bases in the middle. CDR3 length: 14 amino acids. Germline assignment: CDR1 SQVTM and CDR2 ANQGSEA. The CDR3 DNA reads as TGCAGCGTTGATTCCGACACGAACACCGGGGAGCTGTTTTTT. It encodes CSVDSDTNTGELFF.